The 10 T cell receptor beta chains listed next were all sequenced from one sample in a study of T cells in Graves' hyperthyroidism and ophthalmopathy. Researchers amplified the TCR beta CDR3 regions from RNA transcripts. RT-PCR in the first round (using the HTBI primer set) targeted the TCR CDR3. TCRdb reprocessed the multiplex PCR reads via MiXCR and lists one record per CDR3 protein. The data contain about 200,000 distinct CDR3 sequences, about 15% of them seen just once; the ten biggest clones take up 50%. Sequenced sample: blood. The origin of the receptors is a man aged 45-65 years with Graves' hyperthyroidism.

This clonotype was seen only a few times. V gene TRBV28 combines with J gene TRBJ2-7, with 7 positions matching TRBD2. Germline CDR1 is MDHEN and CDR2 is SYDVKM. This CDR3 comprises 15 residues. After removal of 1 base from V and 4 bases from J, the junction contained 7 bases not matched to a gene. The CDR3 here is CASSLSSGNKYEQYF. The CDR3 DNA reads TGTGCCAGCAGTTTATCCAGCGGGAATAAGTACGAGCAGTACTTC. Based on the CDR3 plus reference TRBV28 and TRBJ2-7, the full variable domain is DVKVTQSSRYLVKRTGEKVFLECVQDMDHENMFWYRQDPGLGLRLIYFSYDVKMKEKGDIPEGYSVSREKKERFSLILESASTNQTSMYLCASSLSSGNKYEQYFGPGTRLTVT.

This clonotype was seen a few times. This sequence joins TRBV27 and TRBJ2-7; D unresolved. Deletions cut 6 bases from V and 6 bases from J, with 18 bases between. The germline CDR1 and CDR2 sequences are MNHEY and SMNVEV (reference sequence). The CDR3 sequence is 14 residues long. The CDR3 DNA reads as TGTGCCAGCAGGAGGATAGGGCTGGGGTCCGAGCAGTACTTC. Translated, it gives CASRRIGLGSEQYF.

This chain links TRBV30 with TRBJ1-1; no clear D. Germline lookup yields CDR1 GTSNPN and CDR2 SVGIG (reference sequence). The CDR3 is 14 residues long. Trimming removed 0 bases from V and 1 base from J, with 9 bases in between. CDR3 loop: CAWSVTVPNTEAFF. The CDR3 region has the DNA TGTGCCTGGAGTGTAACGGTGCCGAACACTGAAGCTTTCTTT. The variable domain in full, completed from reference TRBV30 and TRBJ1-1, reads SQTIHQWPATLVQPVGSPLSLECTVEGTSNPNLYWYRQAAGRGLQLLFYSVGIGQISSEVPQNLSASRPQDRQFILSSKKLLLSDSGFYLCAWSVTVPNTEAFFGQGTRLTVV.

This clonotype was detected only a few times. One end of the junction varies from germline; a read error may be responsible. The V and J genes are TRBV9 and TRBJ1-6, with 7 bases that match TRBD1. The germline CDR1 and CDR2 sequences are SGDLS and YYNGEE. The CDR3 sequence is 13 residues long. DNA for the CDR3: TGTGCCAGCAGTCCAGGGGGTTCGGGCTTAATCTACTTT. Its translation: CASSPGGSGLIYF. The full variable domain, completed using reference TRBV9 and TRBJ1-6, is DSGVTQTPKHLITATGQRVTLRCSPRSGDLSVYWYQQSLDQGLQFLIQYYNGEERAKGNILERFSAQQFPDLHSELNLSSLELGDSALYFCASSPGGSGLIYFGNGTRLTVT.

This clonotype was detected only once. The chain couples TRBV5-5 to TRBJ2-2; 9 bases align to TRBD1. The V gene end was trimmed by 0 bases and the J gene end by 3 bases; junction bases not matched to a gene: 3. Per the germline V gene, CDR1 is SGHKS and CDR2 is YYEKEE (reference sequence). The length of the CDR3 is 16 residues. CDR3 protein: CASSLGGTGHTGELFF. The CDR3 DNA sequence: TGTGCCAGCAGCTTGGGTGGGACAGGGCACACCGGGGAGCTGTTTTTT.

This clonotype has just a few counts. This rearrangement joins TRBV29-1 to TRBJ2-1; TRBD2 aligns across 13 bases. V was pared by 7 bases and J by 7 bases, with 10 bases of the junction left unmatched. CDR1 is SQVTM, CDR2 ANQGSEA, per germline. The CDR3 totals 15 residues. DNA of the CDR3: TGCAGCGCACAGGGACTAGCGGGAACTTTGAATGAGCAGTTCTTC. It yields the protein CSAQGLAGTLNEQFF.

Worth noting for this clonotype: A much larger clone lies a single base off, so this may be a read error. The chain has TRBV6-1 and TRBJ1-1; perhaps TRBD1 as D (5 bases). The CDR3 sequence is 14 residues long. CDR1 is MNHNS, CDR2 SASEGT, per germline. This CDR3 is CVSTPQGPNTEAFF. The CDR3 nucleotides are TGTGTCAGCACCCCTCAGGGACCGAACACTGAAGCTTTCTTT.

There are many counts of this clonotype. The V gene is TRBV28, the J gene TRBJ2-1; D is perhaps TRBD1 or TRBD2 (5 bases each). Germline V gene sequence: CDR1 MDHEN, CDR2 SYDVKM. Between the trimmed V and J ends, which lost 3 bases and 6 bases, there was a span of 12 bases. The CDR3 is made up of 14 amino acids. The CDR3 DNA sequence: TGTGCCAGCAGTTTTAGGGGAGTGAGCAATGAGCAGTTCTTC. Translating gives CASSFRGVSNEQFF. The entire variable domain, with the rest obtained from reference TRBV28 and TRBJ2-1, is as follows: DVKVTQSSRYLVKRTGEKVFLECVQDMDHENMFWYRQDPGLGLRLIYFSYDVKMKEKGDIPEGYSVSREKKERFSLILESASTNQTSMYLCASSFRGVSNEQFFGPGTRLTVL.

This sequence joins TRBV15 and TRBJ2-5; the D gene could be TRBD1 or TRBD2 (5 bases each). V shed 0 bases and J shed 4 bases, with 9 bases lying between them. Germline CDR1 reads LNHNV; CDR2 reads YYDKDF (reference sequence). The CDR3 has 14 residues. Written as DNA, the CDR3 is TGTGCCACCAGCAGAGACAGGGACGGAGAGACCCAGTACTTC. This encodes CATSRDRDGETQYF. The full variable domain, completed using reference TRBV15 and TRBJ2-5, is DAMVIQNPRYQVTQFGKPVTLSCSQTLNHNVMYWYQQKSSQAPKLLFHYYDKDFNNEADTPDNFQSRRPNTSFCFLDIRSPGLGDTAMYLCATSRDRDGETQYFGPGTRLLVL.

In its sample, this clonotype was seen many times. Written as DNA, the CDR3 is TGTGCCAGCAGCCCCTCTATTGGGCCGGGGTTTTTAGGCTCCTACAATGAGCAGTTCTTC. As protein: CASSPSIGPGFLGSYNEQFF. The chain carries TRBV7-3 and TRBJ2-1, with D maybe TRBD2 (5 bases). The V gene's germline CDR1 is SGHTA and CDR2 FQGTGA. V was cut by 5 bases and J by 0 bases, with 26 bases left in between. This CDR3 is built from 20 residues.